Below are 8 T cell receptor beta chains sequenced from a single sample in a study of blood T cells in healthy people across ages. With a J-beta primer mix and a sample-barcoded 5' primer, a second PCR ran 7 to 11 cycles. TCRdb reanalysed the 5' RACE reads using MiXCR and keeps one entry per CDR3 protein. The table lists just under 900,000 distinct CDR3 sequences, about 28% of them singletons. The sample consisted of blood. The receptors originated from an elderly woman in good health.

The chain has TRBV12-3 or TRBV12-4 and TRBJ2-2; TRBD1 might be the D (5 bases). The CDR3 length is 14 residues. Trimming took 8 bases from V and 0 from J, leaving 10 bases between them. The CDR3 bases are TGTGCCAGCGGACGCAGGGCGAACACCGGGGAGCTGTTTTTT. Amino acid sequence: CASGRRANTGELFF.

The CDR3 reads CASSVVGGEQFF. CDR3 DNA: TGTGCCAGCAGCGTAGTGGGAGGCGAGCAGTTCTTC. The rearrangement uses TRBV9 and TRBJ2-1, with D maybe TRBD2 (6 bases). Germline V gene sequence: CDR1 SGDLS, CDR2 YYNGEE. Trimming left V 0 bases short and J 10 bases short, with 8 bases between. The CDR3 extends over 12 amino acids. The full variable domain, completed using reference TRBV9 and TRBJ2-1, is DSGVTQTPKHLITATGQRVTLRCSPRSGDLSVYWYQQSLDQGLQFLIQYYNGEERAKGNILERFSAQQFPDLHSELNLSSLELGDSALYFCASSVVGGEQFFGPGTRLTVL.

This clonotype was observed at least ten times. The J gene is TRBJ2-5, the V gene TRBV29-1, with TRBD1 identical over 8 bases. With 5 bases clipped from V and 3 bases from J, the junction kept 2 bases outside the gene matches. CDR1 SQVTM and CDR2 ANQGSEA come from the germline V gene. The CDR3 spans 12 residues. Written as DNA, the CDR3 is TGCAGCGTTTACAGGGGGGAAGAGACCCAGTACTTC. Residues: CSVYRGEETQYF.

The chain joins TRBV5-6 to TRBJ2-3; D gene unclear. This CDR3 spans 18 amino acids. V was clipped by 3 bases and J by 4 bases, with 24 bases between them. Germline V gene data show CDR1 as SGHDT and CDR2 as YYEEEE. CDR3 DNA: TGTGCCAGCAGCTCCTACCTCCGGCTCGGGCTCGTATCAGATACGCAGTATTTT. It encodes CASSSYLRLGLVSDTQYF.

The chain combines TRBV28 with TRBJ2-7; D not resolved. This CDR3 spans 14 amino acids. CDR1 MDHEN and CDR2 SYDVKM come from the germline V gene. V was shortened by 2 bases and J by 5 bases, with 13 bases between the two germline ends. The CDR3 loop is CASSLTARRHEQYF. The CDR3 nucleotides read TGTGCCAGCAGTTTAACAGCTCGTCGGCACGAGCAGTACTTC.

This clonotype has at least ten counts. This chain links TRBV5-1 with TRBJ1-2, with D possibly matching TRBD1 (6 bases). The CDR3 has 13 residues. The germline gives CDR1 SGHRS, CDR2 YFSETQ. V was trimmed by 2 bases and J by 6 bases, leaving 11 bases between them. The CDR3 bases are TGCGCCAGCAGCTTTAGGGACACCCATGGCTACACCTTC. Translating gives CASSFRDTHGYTF.

Note on this clonotype: A much larger clone is a single base away; this may be a read error. The chain combines TRBV9 with TRBJ2-1; 9 positions agree with TRBD2. After removal of 1 base from V and 5 bases from J, the junction contained 7 bases not matched to a gene. The germline V gene has CDR1 SGDLS and CDR2 YYNGEE. The CDR3 contains 16 residues. This CDR3 reads CASSVYASGVHNEQFF. In nucleotides, the CDR3 is TGTGCCAGCAGCGTATATGCTAGCGGGGTGCACAATGAGCAGTTCTTC.

The chain uses TRBV5-1 and TRBJ1-4, with D possibly matching TRBD1 (6 bases). From germline, CDR1 is SGHRS and CDR2 YFSETQ. CDR3 length: 16 amino acids. Trimming removed 4 bases at V and 5 bases at J, with 18 bases between. CDR3 protein: CASSGGTPGRNEKLFF. In nucleotides, the CDR3 is TGCGCCAGCAGCGGGGGGACACCCGGCAGAAATGAAAAACTGTTTTTT.